This T cell receptor beta chain was documented in a study of shared clonotypes between healthy human individuals. As concerns this clone: Its target is unknown.

TCRdb's table, derived via immunoSEQ multiplex PCR, lists solely in-frame clones and lacks some. The sample contains around 500,000 clones, about 85% of which appear only once. The CDR3 loop spans 13 amino acids. Germline CDR1 is SGHTA and CDR2 is FQGNSA. V lost 3 bases and J lost 6; bases outside the gene matches: 4. Study outcomes and limitations: Tissues were not sampled, only blood, and their repertoires likely differ.

The origin of this receptor is a middle-aged woman in good health. Some clones in this sample may be carry-over from other donors' samples. The sample taken for sequencing was PBMCs. This chain uses TRBV7-2 with TRBJ1-1; 7 bases map to TRBD1. The DNA for the CDR3 is TGTGCCAGCAGCTTGAGACAGGGCGCTGAAGCTTTCTTT. As protein: CASSLRQGAEAFF.